This T cell receptor beta chain was found in a study of radiotherapy plus CTLA-4 blockade in lung cancer. The CDR3 contains 15 residues. V lost 8 bases, J lost 7 bases, and 13 bases stayed unmatched. CDR1 is LNHDA and CDR2 is SQIVND in the germline V gene (reference sequence). Data came from immunoSEQ multiplex PCR; TCRdb stores just in-frame clones and leaves some out. The repertoire holds approximately 50,000 clones, with 70% to 75% as singletons. The sample was peripheral blood, taken from a patient treated with radiotherapy plus ipilimumab. The clonotype was recovered from a human donor with non-small cell lung cancer who had a complete response to radiotherapy plus ipilimumab. The rearrangement joins TRBV19 to TRBJ2-3; the match to TRBD1 covers 9 bases. CDR3 in DNA: TGTGCCAGTGGCACCGGGACAGGGTGGCCCTATACGCAGTATTTT. It codes for CASGTGTGWPYTQYF.